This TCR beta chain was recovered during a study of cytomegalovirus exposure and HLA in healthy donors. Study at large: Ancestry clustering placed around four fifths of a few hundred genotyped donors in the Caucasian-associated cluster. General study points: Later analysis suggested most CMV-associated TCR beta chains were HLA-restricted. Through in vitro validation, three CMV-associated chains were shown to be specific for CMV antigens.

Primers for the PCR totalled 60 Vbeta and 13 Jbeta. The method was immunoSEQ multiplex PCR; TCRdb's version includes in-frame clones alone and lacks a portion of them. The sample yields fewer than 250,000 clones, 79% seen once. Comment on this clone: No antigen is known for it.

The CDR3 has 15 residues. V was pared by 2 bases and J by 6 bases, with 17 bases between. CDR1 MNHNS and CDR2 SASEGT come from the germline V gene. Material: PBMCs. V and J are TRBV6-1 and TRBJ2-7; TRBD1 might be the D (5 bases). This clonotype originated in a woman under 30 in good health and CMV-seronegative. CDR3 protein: CASSELGPTMGEQYF. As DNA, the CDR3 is TGTGCCAGCAGTGAACTGGGGCCTACGATGGGCGAGCAGTACTTC.